Listed below are T cell receptor beta chains from one sample, sequenced in a study of cytomegalovirus exposure and HLA in healthy donors. Sequenced by immunoSEQ multiplex PCR; TCRdb stores in-frame clones only, minus some. The repertoire holds 150,000 to 200,000 clones, with more than 75% as singletons. Source material: PBMCs. All receptors derive from a girl aged 5-17 years in good health and CMV-seropositive. CDR3s include the opening cysteine and the closing phenylalanine or tryptophan. D genes are given only for firm matches. Some rows mark clone size as missing; the rest say once, few, many or name a class of expanded clone.

abundance	v_gene	j_gene	d_gene	CDR3nt	CDR3aa
.	TRBV28	TRBJ2-7	.	TGTGCCAGCAGTTTTATCTCTGCCGCTATCTACGAGCAGTACTTC	CASSFISAAIYEQYF
few	TRBV19	TRBJ2-1	TRBD1	TGTGCCAGTAGTTACCTCCCTCCGGGACAGGGTTACAATGAGCAGTTCTTC	CASSYLPPGQGYNEQFF
.	TRBV7-2	TRBJ2-7	.	TGTGCCAGCAGCTTCGGCCCCCAGGACGAGCAGTACTTC	CASSFGPQDEQYF
once	TRBV27	TRBJ1-5	.	TGTGCCAGCAGTTTTGGGGAGGGAAATCAGCCCCAGCATTTT	CASSFGEGNQPQHF
.	TRBV27	TRBJ2-7	TRBD1	TGTGCCAGCAGTTGGAGCGGGACAGGGTTCTACGAGCAGTACTTC	CASSWSGTGFYEQYF
.	TRBV30	TRBJ2-3	TRBD2	TGTGCCTGGAGTGGGACTAGCCGGTCAGATACGCAGTATTTT	CAWSGTSRSDTQYF
.	TRBV2	TRBJ1-4	.	TGTGCCAGCAGCCCGACAGCTCCCAATGAAAAACTGTTTTTT	CASSPTAPNEKLFF
.	TRBV7-2	TRBJ2-5	TRBD2	TGTGCCAGCAGCTTAGAGGCTAGCGGGGAGACCCAGTACTTC	CASSLEASGETQYF
.	TRBV6-5	TRBJ1-1	.	TGTGCCAGCAGTTACCGGGAGCTCGGGAACACTGAAGCTTTCTTT	CASSYRELGNTEAFF
.	TRBV27	TRBJ2-7	.	TGTGCCAGCAGTAATTCCCCAGGGTACTACGAGCAGTACTTC	CASSNSPGYYEQYF
few	TRBV6-5	TRBJ2-1	.	TGTGCCAGCAGCCGAGCGCCTATCGAACAAGAGCAGTTCTTC	CASSRAPIEQEQFF
.	TRBV21-1	TRBJ1-1	.	TGTGCCAGCAGTCTCGCTGAAGCTTTCTTT	CASSLAEAFF
.	TRBV5-6	TRBJ2-5	.	TGTGCCAGCAGCTTGGGTGGGCAGATCAAACAAGAGACCCAGTACTTC	CASSLGGQIKQETQYF
once	TRBV5-1	TRBJ2-3	TRBD2	TGCGCCAGCAGCCCGGTGGCGGGGGGGAGCACAGATACGCAGTATTTT	CASSPVAGGSTDTQYF